This T cell receptor (beta chain) emerged from a study of cytomegalovirus exposure and HLA in healthy donors. Overall study results and limits: TRBV6-2, TRBV6-3 and some other V segments were excluded as indistinguishable.

Primers for the PCR totalled 60 Vbeta and 13 Jbeta. TCRdb keeps only in-frame clones here, not all; method: immunoSEQ multiplex PCR. The sample has more than 100,000 clones, just under 90% seen once. Trimming took 7 bases from V and 5 from J, leaving 11 bases between them. This CDR3 region has 12 residues. CDR1 is MDHEN, CDR2 SYDVKM, per germline. In the case of this clone: Its antigen is undetermined.

The TCR was taken from a woman in her 30s in good health and CMV-seronegative. The chain couples TRBV28 to TRBJ2-5, with no clear D. Specimen: PBMCs. Written as DNA, the CDR3 is TGTGCCAGCAACCGAAACGGGGAGACCCAGTACTTC. The encoded protein is CASNRNGETQYF.